This TCR beta chain was documented in a study of T cell clonality in common variable immunodeficiency. The sample holds many counts of this clone. From the germline J gene comes the end of the CDR3, since the read stops 3 residues before it. Equal genomic DNA amounts from CVID and control samples were sequenced. Produced via immunoSEQ multiplex PCR; TCRdb's table is partial and in-frame only. This sample includes roughly 51,000 clones with no singletons; its ten biggest clones take up roughly 5.5%. Both groups were predominantly of Caucasian heritage. The CDR3 totals 17 residues. J lost 9 bases, V lost 1 base, and 11 bases had no gene match. Germline V gene sequence: CDR1 LNHDA, CDR2 SQIVND (reference sequence).

The J gene is TRBJ2-1, the V gene TRBV19, with 11 positions matching TRBD2. Sequencing was done on a sample of peripheral blood mononuclear cells. The sequence came from a person aged 18 to 75 in good health. The sequenced CDR3 bases are TGTGCCAGTAGTATAGTTCGTAGCGGGAGGGGCCGCGGTGAG. This translates into CASSIVRSGRGRGE. The full CDR3 reads CASSIVRSGRGRGEQFF.